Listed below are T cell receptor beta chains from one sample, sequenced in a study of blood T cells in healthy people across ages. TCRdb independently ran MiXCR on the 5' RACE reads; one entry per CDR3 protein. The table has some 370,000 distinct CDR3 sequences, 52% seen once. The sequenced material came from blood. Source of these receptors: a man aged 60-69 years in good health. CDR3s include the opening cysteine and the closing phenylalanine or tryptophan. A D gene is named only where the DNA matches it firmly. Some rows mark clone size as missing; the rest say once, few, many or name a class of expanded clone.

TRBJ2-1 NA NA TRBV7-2 CASSQGPSTLNEQFF TGTGCCAGCAGCCAGGGGCCCTCTACGTTGAATGAGCAGTTCTTC
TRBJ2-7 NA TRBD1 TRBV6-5 CASSTGAYEQYF TGTGCCAGCAGCACAGGGGCCTACGAGCAGTACTTC
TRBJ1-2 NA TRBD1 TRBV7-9 CASSSRSADRGYGYTF TGTGCCAGCAGCTCCCGCTCGGCGGACAGGGGATATGGCTACACCTTC
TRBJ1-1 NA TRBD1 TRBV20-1 CSASGQGVLGNTEAFF TGCAGTGCCTCGGGACAGGGAGTTCTAGGGAACACTGAAGCTTTCTTT
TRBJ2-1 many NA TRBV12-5 CASGSRGSNEQFF TGTGCTAGTGGCTCGAGAGGTAGCAATGAGCAGTTCTTC
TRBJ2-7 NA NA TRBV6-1 CASSDSGTPRVQRYF TGTGCCAGCAGTGACTCCGGGACACCCAGAGTACAGCGGTACTTC
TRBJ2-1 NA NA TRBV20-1 CSVWGPQSYNEQFF TGCAGTGTTTGGGGACCCCAGTCCTACAATGAGCAGTTCTTC
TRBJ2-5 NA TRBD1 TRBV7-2 CASSLQGVGETQYF TGTGCCAGCAGTTTACAGGGGGTCGGTGAGACCCAGTACTTC
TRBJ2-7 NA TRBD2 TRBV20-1 CSARKSGRIYEQYF TGCAGTGCTAGAAAAAGCGGGAGGATCTACGAGCAGTACTTC
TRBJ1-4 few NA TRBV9 CASSLTGTENEKLFF TGTGCCAGCAGCCTAACCGGGACGGAGAATGAAAAACTGTTTTTT
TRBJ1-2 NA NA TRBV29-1 CSVVGRRKGNTF TGCAGCGTTGTAGGACGGCGGAAGGGGAACACCTTC
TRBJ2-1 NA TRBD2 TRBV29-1 CSAGLAGNEQFF TGCAGCGCGGGACTAGCGGGAAATGAGCAGTTCTTC
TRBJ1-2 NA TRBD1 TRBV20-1 CSATTQGGGYTF TGCAGTGCTACAACCCAGGGGGGAGGCTACACCTTC
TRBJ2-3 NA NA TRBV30 CAWSPPISTDTQYF TGTGCCTGGAGCCCCCCTATATCTACAGATACGCAGTATTTT
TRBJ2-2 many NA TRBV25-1 CASSENPGSGELFF TGTGCCAGCAGTGAAAATCCGGGGTCCGGGGAGCTGTTTTTT
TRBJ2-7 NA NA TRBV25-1 CATMGRPRDHEQYF TGTGCCACCATGGGCCGTCCCCGGGACCACGAGCAGTACTTC
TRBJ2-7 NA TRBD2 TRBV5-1 CASSPGLAGGGTYEQYF TGCGCCAGCAGCCCGGGACTAGCGGGAGGAGGGACCTACGAGCAGTACTTC